A selection of T cell receptor beta chains follows, all from one sample in a study of OX40 agonist ivuxolimab in advanced cancers. Sequencing was performed with immunoSEQ multiplex PCR; in TCRdb, only in-frame clones are kept and a portion is missing. The sample holds roughly 100,000 clones; about 96% are singletons and the top ten take 2% to 2.5%. The sample consisted of CD4+ or CD8+ T cells sorted from blood, taken in a trial of the OX40 agonist ivuxolimab. The receptor set was obtained from an adult with an advanced solid tumor such as melanoma, head and neck, liver or kidney cancer. CDR3s include the opening cysteine and the closing phenylalanine or tryptophan. The D gene is left open where the match is weak. A clone size is listed for some rows: how often the clone was seen (once, few, many), or a class if it is expanded.

>.|TRBV6-5|TRBJ1-2|.
CASSYDWGGDGYTF
TGTGCCAGCAGTTACGATTGGGGGGGCGATGGCTACACCTTC
>.|TRBV4-2|TRBJ2-5|.
CASSQGWVETQYF
TGTGCCAGCAGCCAAGGCTGGGTGGAGACCCAGTACTTC
>.|TRBV27|TRBJ2-1|TRBD2
CASSTLAGGENEQFF
TGTGCCAGCAGTACGTTAGCGGGGGGCGAGAATGAGCAGTTCTTC
>medium-sized|TRBV28|TRBJ1-3|TRBD1
CASSPLTGTGNTIYF
TGTGCCAGCAGTCCCCTGACAGGGACTGGAAACACCATATATTTT
>.|TRBV11-2|TRBJ1-1|.
CASSPDFSEAFF
TGTGCCAGCAGCCCTGATTTCTCTGAAGCTTTCTTT
>.|TRBV7-2|TRBJ2-1|TRBD1
CASSLVAGGYNEQFF
TGTGCCAGCAGCTTAGTCGCAGGGGGCTACAATGAGCAGTTCTTC
>.|TRBV7-3|TRBJ2-1|TRBD2
CASSLNGGSSYNEQFF
TGTGCCAGCAGCTTAAATGGCGGGAGCTCCTACAATGAGCAGTTCTTC
>.|TRBV7-8|TRBJ2-1|TRBD2
CASSGTAGTSGYNEQFF
TGTGCCAGCAGCGGGACAGCCGGGACTAGCGGTTACAATGAGCAGTTCTTC
>.|TRBV27|TRBJ1-5|.
CASRLTGPNQPQHF
TGTGCCAGCAGATTGACAGGCCCCAATCAGCCCCAGCATTTT
>few|TRBV12-5|TRBJ2-5|TRBD2
CASGSIAGGWETQYF
TGTGCTAGTGGTTCAATAGCGGGGGGCTGGGAGACCCAGTACTTC
>.|TRBV15|TRBJ1-5|.
CATSREGGNQPQHF
TGTGCCACCAGCAGAGAGGGCGGCAATCAGCCCCAGCATTTT
>.|TRBV28|TRBJ2-2|.
CASSLANGELFF
TGTGCCAGCAGTTTGGCGAACGGGGAGCTGTTTTTT
>.|TRBV29-1|TRBJ2-5|.
CSVVYRASIQETQYF
TGCAGCGTTGTCTACCGGGCCTCGATACAAGAGACCCAGTACTTC
>.|TRBV7-9|TRBJ2-5|.
CASSEPGLRETQYF
TGTGCCAGCAGCGAGCCGGGACTCCGGGAGACCCAGTACTTC
>.|TRBV2|TRBJ2-1|.
CASSDESGSYNEQFF
TGTGCCAGCAGTGATGAGAGCGGCTCCTACAATGAGCAGTTCTTC
>.|TRBV28|TRBJ2-7|TRBD1
CASEGQEDYEQYF
TGTGCCAGCGAGGGACAGGAGGACTACGAGCAGTACTTC
>.|TRBV29-1|TRBJ2-7|TRBD2
CSVYLREDSYEQYF
TGCAGCGTTTATCTCCGGGAGGATTCGTACGAGCAGTACTTC
>.|TRBV2|TRBJ1-4|.
CASSEGAINEKLFF
TGTGCCAGCAGTGAGGGGGCCATAAATGAAAAACTGTTTTTT
>.|TRBV5-4|TRBJ1-1|.
CASPREEGGTEAFF
TGTGCCAGCCCCCGTGAGGAGGGAGGCACTGAAGCTTTCTTT
>.|TRBV6-5|TRBJ1-1|.
CASSPLSRDTEAFF
TGTGCCAGCAGTCCCCTGAGTCGGGACACTGAAGCTTTCTTT
>.|TRBV19|TRBJ1-2|TRBD1
CASSIGTGVSGYTF
TGTGCCAGTAGTATCGGGACAGGGGTCTCTGGCTACACCTTC
>.|TRBV7-2|TRBJ2-3|.
CASSLGGLDTQYF
TGTGCCAGCAGCTTAGGGGGACTAGATACGCAGTATTTT
>.|TRBV4-2|TRBJ2-1|.
CASSQDQGYPSSYNEQFF
TGTGCCAGCAGCCAAGATCAGGGCTACCCGAGCTCCTACAATGAGCAGTTCTTC
>.|TRBV4-2|TRBJ1-1|.
CASSPTKGGSEAFF
TGTGCCAGCAGCCCCACGAAAGGGGGTTCTGAAGCTTTCTTT
>.|TRBV5-1|TRBJ2-7|.
CASSFGTPDSYEQYF
TGCGCCAGCAGCTTCGGGACACCCGACTCCTACGAGCAGTACTTC
>.|TRBV9|TRBJ2-7|TRBD1
CASSVTTGGNYYEQYF
TGTGCCAGCAGCGTAACTACAGGGGGCAATTACTACGAGCAGTACTTC
>.|TRBV12-2|TRBJ1-5|.
CASRLGMRRAVTSQPQHF
TGTGCAAGTCGCTTAGGGATGAGGCGGGCCGTTACAAGTCAGCCCCAGCATTTT
>.|TRBV7-9|TRBJ2-7|.
CASSSGQVEQYF
TGTGCCAGCAGCTCGGGACAAGTGGAGCAGTACTTC
>.|TRBV9|TRBJ2-1|TRBD1
CASSGTGGNEQFF
TGTGCCAGCAGCGGGACAGGGGGGAATGAGCAGTTCTTC